The 19 T cell receptor beta chains presented below share a single source sample, sequenced in a study of shared clonotypes between healthy human individuals. Sequencing was performed with immunoSEQ multiplex PCR; in TCRdb, only in-frame clones are kept and a portion is missing. Here the sample spans approximately 740,000 clones, around 67% being singletons. The sequenced sample was memory CD4+ T cells sorted from blood. Subset in this sample: CD45RA-negative fraction. The receptors were gathered from a woman under 40 in good health.

The chain employs TRBV11-2 and TRBJ2-1, with D possibly being TRBD1 or TRBD2 (5 bases each). The length of the CDR3 is 14 residues. From germline, CDR1 is SGHAT and CDR2 FQNNGV. Trimming removed 5 bases at V and 7 bases at J, with 15 bases between. The CDR3 spells CASSNSRGANEQFF. The CDR3 DNA is TGTGCCAGCAGCAACTCGAGAGGGGCAAATGAGCAGTTCTTC.

The chain carries TRBV5-1 and TRBJ1-5, with D possibly matching TRBD1 (6 bases). The CDR3 is 17 amino acids. The V end lost 4 bases, the J end lost 0 bases, and 17 bases lay between the germline ends. Per germline, CDR1 SGHRS and CDR2 YFSETQ. The chain's CDR3 is CASSLQPTGDSNQPQHF. CDR3 bases: TGCGCCAGCAGCCTCCAACCGACAGGCGATAGCAATCAGCCCCAGCATTTT.

The rearrangement links TRBV20-1 to TRBJ2-1; tentatively, D is TRBD2 (6 bases). This CDR3 is 11 amino acids long. Looked up from germline, CDR1 is DFQATT and CDR2 is SNEGSKA (reference sequence). The germline V and J ends were trimmed by 6 bases and 10 bases, with 13 bases remaining between them. CDR3 nucleotides: TGCAGTGCATCGGGAGTCTGGGAGCAGTTCTTC. Translating gives CSASGVWEQFF.

CDR3 in amino acids: CASSPYLGEQFF. In nucleotides, the CDR3 is TGTGCCAGCAGCCCTTACCTCGGGGAGCAGTTCTTC. The chain uses TRBV7-2 and TRBJ2-1; D is undetermined. Trimming cost V 5 bases and J 10 bases, with 12 bases left between them. This CDR3 spans 12 amino acids. Germline V gene sequence: CDR1 SGHTA, CDR2 FQGNSA.

The chain has TRBV6-5 and TRBJ2-5; D possibly corresponds to TRBD1 (6 bases). There are 14 residues in the CDR3. Trimming took 2 bases from V and 4 from J, leaving 11 bases between them. Germline V gives CDR1 MNHEY, CDR2 SVGAGI. CDR3 amino acids: CASSYGQSSETQYF. As DNA, the CDR3 is TGTGCCAGCAGTTACGGACAGTCCTCAGAGACCCAGTACTTC.

The rearrangement links TRBV5-1 to TRBJ1-2, with D unresolved. The CDR3 runs 14 residues. CDR1 SGHRS and CDR2 YFSETQ come from the germline V gene. Trimming removed 0 bases at V and 7 bases at J, with 13 bases between. CDR3 coding DNA: TGCGCCAGCAGCTTGGCATTCGGAGGCATTGGCTACACCTTC. This encodes CASSLAFGGIGYTF.

This clone showed up just once. The J gene is TRBJ1-4, the V gene TRBV5-8; TRBD1 agrees at 9 bases. Per the germline V gene, CDR1 is SGHTS and CDR2 is YDEGEE. V gave up 1 base and J gave up 7 bases; unmatched junction bases: 11. CDR3 size: 17 residues. This CDR3 is CASSLFGAGQGGEKLFF. The CDR3 region has the DNA TGTGCCAGCAGCTTGTTTGGGGCGGGACAGGGAGGTGAAAAACTGTTTTTT.

This clone was seen once. The rearrangement joins TRBV4-2 to TRBJ1-5, with D perhaps matching TRBD1 (6 bases). The CDR3 totals 16 residues. Germline V gives CDR1 LGHNA, CDR2 YNFKEQ. Trimming removed 0 bases at V and 0 bases at J, with 9 bases between. CDR3 in DNA: TGTGCCAGCAGCCAAGAAGGGGGGAGTAGCAATCAGCCCCAGCATTTT. Encoded protein: CASSQEGGSSNQPQHF.

The J gene is TRBJ1-2, the V gene TRBV27; 8 positions match TRBD1. Germline CDR1 reads MNHEY; CDR2 reads SMNVEV (reference sequence). The ends lost 5 bases at V and 4 bases at J; junction bases unmatched: 3. The CDR3 consists of 13 residues. Here the CDR3 DNA reads TGTGCCAGCAGTAGGACAGGGCGCTATGGCTACACCTTC. Amino acid sequence: CASSRTGRYGYTF.

CDR3 nucleotide sequence: TGTGCCAGCAGTGAATGGTCCCTCGGGGGCGGGTTCACTGAAGCTTTCTTT. It specifies CASSEWSLGGGFTEAFF. The chain is built from TRBV25-1 and TRBJ1-1; perhaps TRBD1 as D (6 bases). This CDR3 has 17 residues. The ends were cut back, 1 base at V and 4 bases at J, with 19 bases in the middle. The V gene's germline CDR1 is MGHDK and CDR2 SYGVNS.

The chain recombines TRBV19 with TRBJ2-5, with D unclear. This CDR3 contains 12 residues. V shed 4 bases and J shed 5 bases, with 8 bases lying between them. Looked up from germline, CDR1 is LNHDA and CDR2 is SQIVND (reference sequence). The CDR3 region is CASSTSSETQYF. As DNA, the CDR3 is TGTGCCAGTAGTACGTCCTCGGAGACCCAGTACTTC.

The rearrangement joins TRBV6-5 to TRBJ2-7; TRBD2 matches at 10 bases. Germline V gene lookup returns CDR1 MNHEY and CDR2 SVGAGI. The CDR3 is 15 amino acids. Germline trimming cut 5 bases from V and 4 bases from J; bases unmatched to any gene: 8. The CDR3 is CASSRQTSGWYEQYF. In DNA form, the CDR3 reads TGTGCCAGCAGTCGACAGACTAGCGGGTGGTACGAGCAGTACTTC.

The chain employs TRBV30 and TRBJ1-4; D possibly corresponds to TRBD1 (6 bases). This CDR3 is 14 amino acids long. The germline V and J ends were trimmed by 0 bases and 8 bases, with 13 bases remaining between them. CDR1 is GTSNPN and CDR2 is SVGIG in the germline V gene (reference sequence). This chain's CDR3 is CAWSVDGGHEKLFF. CDR3 DNA: TGTGCCTGGAGTGTAGATGGGGGGCACGAAAAACTGTTTTTT. Supplemented by reference TRBV30 and TRBJ1-4, the full variable domain reads SQTIHQWPATLVQPVGSPLSLECTVEGTSNPNLYWYRQAAGRGLQLLFYSVGIGQISSEVPQNLSASRPQDRQFILSSKKLLLSDSGFYLCAWSVDGGHEKLFFGSGTQLSVL.

The V and J genes are TRBV5-1 and TRBJ2-3, with TRBD2 identical over 9 bases. The CDR3 has 17 amino acids. Unmatched junction bases numbered 9, after V lost 0 bases and J lost 4 bases. Per the germline V gene, CDR1 is SGHRS and CDR2 is YFSETQ. CDR3 amino acids: CASSLVAGGLPADTQYF. CDR3 coding DNA: TGCGCCAGCAGCTTGGTTGCGGGAGGGCTCCCCGCAGATACGCAGTATTTT.

V and J are TRBV18 and TRBJ2-7, with 7 bases identical to TRBD1. With 4 bases clipped from V and 3 bases from J, the junction kept 6 bases outside the gene matches. Germline V gives CDR1 KGHSH, CDR2 LQKENI. The CDR3 sequence is 14 residues long. The CDR3 DNA is TGTGCCAGCTCACGCCGACAGGGTGTCTACGAGCAGTACTTC. Its translation is CASSRRQGVYEQYF.

The CDR3 loop reads CASSQTGSTDTQYF. CDR3 nucleotide sequence: TGTGCCAGCAGTCAGACAGGAAGCACAGATACGCAGTATTTT. The genes are TRBV2 and TRBJ2-3, with D possibly TRBD1 on 6 matching bases. Deletions cut 5 bases from V and 0 bases from J, with 9 bases between. CDR3 size: 14 residues. Per germline, CDR1 SNHLY and CDR2 FYNNEI.

J is TRBJ1-1 and V is TRBV5-1; no clear D gene. The CDR3 length is 14 residues. V was cut by 0 bases and J by 1 base, with 7 bases left in between. Germline loops: CDR1 SGHRS, CDR2 YFSETQ. CDR3 protein: CASSLDGPNTEAFF. The CDR3 region has the DNA TGCGCCAGCAGCTTGGACGGACCGAACACTGAAGCTTTCTTT.

This clone occurred once. The rearrangement uses TRBV21-1 and TRBJ2-7. TRBV21-1 is a pseudogene segment. This CDR3 region has 18 residues. CDR3 sequence reads: CASSKGLRATGGGGEQYF. For the CDR3, the DNA is TGTGCCAGCAGCAAAGGTTTGAGGGCGACCGGTGGGGGTGGTGAGCAGTACTTC.

This clone was counted ten times or more. Other nucleotide sequences in the sample specify the same CDR3. The chain employs TRBV10-1 and TRBJ2-5, with D tentatively TRBD1 or TRBD2 (6 bases each). Trimming took off 0 bases at V and 4 bases at J, with 9 bases between the two ends. This CDR3 region has 14 residues. Germline V gene lookup returns CDR1 WNHNN and CDR2 SYGVQD (reference sequence). The CDR3 reads CASSESGGGETQYF. In nucleotides, the CDR3 is TGCGCCAGCAGTGAGTCAGGGGGAGGAGAGACCCAGTACTTC.